The entry below describes one T cell receptor beta chain. Its antigen is currently unknown. Trimming removed 2 bases from V and 4 bases from J, with 8 bases in between. The CDR3 is 14 residues long. CDR1 is MNHNY, CDR2 SVGAGI, per germline (reference sequence). The data were taken from a study of T cell responses to AZD1222 COVID-19 vaccine. Whole-study findings and limits: Receipt of two AZD1222 doses was followed by a rise in Spike-specific TCR breadth and depth. Unmutated regions of variants are reportedly targeted by nearly half of spike-specific TCRs. Only 5 to 7 individuals given AZD1222 were seropositive at baseline.

The table came from immunoSEQ multiplex PCR; TCRdb's copy has only in-frame clones and leaves some out. The sample shows tens of thousands of clones, less than 85% of them seen only once. The specimen comprised peripheral blood, sampled 28 days after the second AZD1222 dose. The chain recombines TRBV6-6 with TRBJ2-2, with D possibly TRBD1 on 5 matching bases. This receptor was obtained from an adult who received the AZD1222 COVID-19 vaccine. CDR3 nucleotides: TGTGCCAGCAGTTACGACAGCCTCACCGGGGAGCTGTTTTTT. It codes for CASSYDSLTGELFF.